This TCR beta chain originates from a study of early T cells in non-severe SARS-CoV-2 infection (dated by TCRdb to 2020 to 2023). About the full investigation: TCR sequencing used bulk RNA from unsorted whole blood, so alpha and beta chains could not be paired.

CDR1 LGHDT and CDR2 YNNKEL are derived from the germline V gene (reference sequence). The CDR3 measures 17 amino acids from cysteine to phenylalanine. CDR3 DNA only is kept here, 51 bases in frame from base 1. V was cut back by 2 bases and J by 4 bases, leaving a gap of 15 bases between them. This was a case-control study nested in a cohort of healthcare workers in London, UK, who had nasopharyngeal swab PCR tests and blood samples taken every week. Between 23 and 31 March 2020, the week of the UK lockdown, healthcare workers were enrolled and then followed up weekly for as long as 16 weeks. This clonotype was picked up many times. There is no known antigen for this receptor. The input lacks base qualities; no much larger clone sits a single base away. Preparation of the library involved 5' RACE. This sample was sequenced with a NextSeq 500. To correct for sequencing error and PCR bias, the TCR library protocol tagged individual cDNA molecules with unique molecular identifiers. Both TCR alpha and beta chains were sequenced, and tight co-correlation was observed between alpha and beta sequence abundances in each sample. Concerning the study's data processing: Decombinator V4 was used to annotate TCR sequences for V gene, J gene and CDR3. Expanded TCRs were defined as changing significantly between any two time points under a Poisson model with p below 0.0001. TCR abundances were normalised to the total number of TCRs sequenced per sample and were expressed as counts per million. TRAV1-2 paired with TRAJ12, TRAJ20 or TRAJ33 defined MAIT TCRs, while TRAV10 paired with TRAJ18 defined iNKT TCRs. VDJdb, accessed on 1 November 2021, was searched for TCRs annotated for CMV, EBV and SARS-CoV-2, and TCRs annotated for more than one antigen were excluded. Starting from the raw public reads, TCRdb applied fastp trimming at Q25, assembled clones with MiXCR and retained in-frame beta chains. Each entry is one CDR3 protein sequence, shown with its most common DNA and genes. The V and J calls were not made by the authors but by TCRdb's processing. The sample has under 40,000 distinct CDR3 sequences on record, about 6.3% of them singletons. 5% to 7% of the sample is held by the ten biggest clonotypes.

Here is what the overall study found, with its caveats: Matching against VDJdb was skewed toward anti-spike CD8 responses, likely underestimated virus-specific expansions, and missed private and CD4 specificities.

Specimen: whole blood. The TCR sequence derives from an adult who was a healthcare worker with PCR-confirmed SARS-CoV-2 infection or an uninfected control (not recorded which). The receptor chain draws on TRBV3-1 and TRBJ1-6; the D gene cannot be resolved reliably. The DNA is as follows: TGTGCCAGCAGCCAACGTACGGGAGTAACTTATAATTCACCCCTCCACTTT. This encodes CASSQRTGVTYNSPLHF.